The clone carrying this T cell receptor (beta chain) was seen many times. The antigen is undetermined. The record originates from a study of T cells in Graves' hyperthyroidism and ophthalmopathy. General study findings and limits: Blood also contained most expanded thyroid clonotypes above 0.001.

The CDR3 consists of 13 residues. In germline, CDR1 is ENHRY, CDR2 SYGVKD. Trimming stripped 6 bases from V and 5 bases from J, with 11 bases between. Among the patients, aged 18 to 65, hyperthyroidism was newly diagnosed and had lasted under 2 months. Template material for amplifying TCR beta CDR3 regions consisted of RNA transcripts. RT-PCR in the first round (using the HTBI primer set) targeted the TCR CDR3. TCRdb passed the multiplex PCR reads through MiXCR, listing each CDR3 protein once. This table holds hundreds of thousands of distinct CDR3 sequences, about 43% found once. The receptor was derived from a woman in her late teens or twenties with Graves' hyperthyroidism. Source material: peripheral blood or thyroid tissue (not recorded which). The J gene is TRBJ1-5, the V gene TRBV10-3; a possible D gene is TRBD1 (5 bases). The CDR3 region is CAISLGPDQPQHF. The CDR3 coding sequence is TGTGCCATCAGCCTGGGGCCTGATCAGCCCCAGCATTTT.